One sample yielded the 28 T cell receptor beta chains listed below, sequenced in a study of CD8 T cells in ankylosing spondylitis. TCRdb called the 5' RACE reads again in MiXCR, with one record for every CDR3 protein. The sample carries under 450,000 distinct CDR3 sequences, approximately 22% recorded once. Sequenced input: blood, either unsorted or a sorted T cell fraction (not recorded which). The source is a male donor with ankylosing spondylitis or in good health (not recorded which).

This clonotype came up a few times. V usage is TRBV20-1 and J usage is TRBJ2-7; tentative D call: TRBD1 (6 bases). CDR3 length: 13 amino acids. Germline V gene lookup returns CDR1 DFQATT and CDR2 SNEGSKA (reference sequence). Trimming took 6 bases from V and 2 from J, leaving 14 bases between them. This CDR3 reads CSAETGLTYEQYF. CDR3 coding DNA: TGCAGTGCCGAAACAGGGCTCACCTACGAGCAGTACTTC.

The count of this clonotype is one. The chain carries TRBV2 and TRBJ2-5; TRBD2 aligns across 9 bases. CDR3 size: 13 residues. Germline lookup yields CDR1 SNHLY and CDR2 FYNNEI. CDR3: CAKMAPSGKTQYF. Here the CDR3 DNA reads TGTGCGAAAATGGCCCCTAGCGGGAAGACCCAGTACTTC.

Notes on this clonotype: An end of the junction differs from the germline gene, which may be a read error. This chain uses TRBV4-1 with TRBJ2-1; 7 bases map to TRBD2. The CDR3 totals 14 residues. The germline CDR1 and CDR2 sequences are MGHRA and YSYEKL. The CDR3 DNA reads as TGCGCCAGCACCCAACCGGGACTAAACAATGAGCAGTTCTTC. As protein: CASTQPGLNNEQFF.

In DNA form, the CDR3 reads TGTGCCAGCAGCGCGGGAATAAACCCCTACGAGCAGTACTTC. The encoded protein is CASSAGINPYEQYF. The rearrangement links TRBV5-5 to TRBJ2-7; TRBD2 is a possible D gene (6 bases). Trimming took 4 bases from V and 2 from J, leaving 13 bases between them. Germline V gene data show CDR1 as SGHKS and CDR2 as YYEKEE (reference sequence). This CDR3 has 14 amino acids.

This clonotype has more than one count but fewer than ten. V gene TRBV29-1 combines with J gene TRBJ1-2, with D unresolved. CDR1 SQVTM and CDR2 ANQGSEA come from the germline V gene. CDR3 length equals 15 residues. Trimming removed 0 bases from V and 4 bases from J, with 15 bases in between. The CDR3 DNA is TGCAGCGTTGAAGATCTCGGGGAATCGGCCTATGGCTACACCTTC. This codes for CSVEDLGESAYGYTF.

This clonotype turned up a few times. The chain carries TRBV6-2 or TRBV6-3 and TRBJ2-2; D remains unclear. Per the germline V gene, CDR1 is MNHEY and CDR2 is SVGEGT. This CDR3 region has 13 residues. V was trimmed by 7 bases and J by 5 bases, leaving 11 bases between them. CDR3 in amino acids: CASTPTRTGELFF. The CDR3 coding sequence is TGTGCCAGCACCCCGACGAGAACCGGGGAGCTGTTTTTT.

This clonotype was detected only once. V and J are TRBV6-1 and TRBJ2-2; possibly TRBD2 for D (6 bases). With 5 bases removed from V and 0 bases from J, the gap between germline ends came to 13 bases. CDR1 is MNHNS, CDR2 SASEGT, per germline. This CDR3 has 16 amino acids. The CDR3 loop is CASSPPAGPNTGELFF. The CDR3 region has the DNA TGTGCCAGCAGTCCCCCCGCGGGACCGAACACCGGGGAGCTGTTTTTT.

V is TRBV12-3 or TRBV12-4 and J is TRBJ2-1, with D unclear. The CDR3 extends over 12 amino acids. Trimming removed 7 bases at V and 10 bases at J, with 14 bases between. The chain's CDR3 is CASTPTGGEQFF. Written as DNA, the CDR3 is TGTGCCAGCACTCCGACGGGTGGCGAGCAGTTCTTC.

This clonotype was detected only once. The rearrangement uses TRBV7-9 and TRBJ2-7; a weak D match, TRBD2 (5 bases). V lost 1 base and J lost 5, with 21 bases in between. Looked up from germline, CDR1 is SEHNR and CDR2 is FQNEAQ (reference sequence). The CDR3 is 17 residues long. The CDR3 region has the DNA TGTGCCAGCAGCTTAGGAGGAGGCTATCCGGGTGTGGACGAGCAGTACTTC. Amino acid sequence: CASSLGGGYPGVDEQYF.

Here the CDR3 reads CAIGRVGQGDEQYF. The CDR3 DNA follows: TGTGCCATCGGTCGGGTCGGACAGGGCGACGAGCAGTACTTC. The genes are TRBV10-3 and TRBJ2-7; 8 nucleotides agree with TRBD1. Trimming cost V 8 bases and J 5 bases; bases outside gene matches: 11. Germline CDR1 is ENHRY and CDR2 is SYGVKD. The CDR3 is 14 residues long.

The rearrangement uses TRBV27 and TRBJ2-7, with TRBD1 as a possible D gene (5 bases). Germline CDR1 reads MNHEY; CDR2 reads SMNVEV (reference sequence). The CDR3 length is 13 residues. Between the trimmed V and J ends, which lost 8 bases and 0 bases, there was a span of 11 bases. CDR3 DNA: TGTGCCAGCCAGGGCGGACCCTCCTACGAGCAGTACTTC. Translating it yields CASQGGPSYEQYF.

This clonotype occurred a few times. The rearrangement uses TRBV25-1 and TRBJ2-3; D may be TRBD1 (5 bases). Germline V gene data show CDR1 as MGHDK and CDR2 as SYGVNS. This CDR3 has 14 residues. V was trimmed by 5 bases and J by 2 bases, leaving 11 bases between them. The CDR3 is CASSMATATDTQYF. The CDR3 DNA is TGTGCCAGCAGTATGGCGACAGCCACAGATACGCAGTATTTT. The entire variable domain, with the rest obtained from reference TRBV25-1 and TRBJ2-3, is as follows: EADIYQTPRYLVIGTGKKITLECSQTMGHDKMYWYQQDPGMELHLIHYSYGVNSTEKGDLSSESTVSRIRTEHFPLTLESARPSHTSQYLCASSMATATDTQYFGPGTRLTVL.

This clonotype was seen only a few times. The chain carries TRBV4-1 and TRBJ2-2, with 11 bases that match TRBD2. Germline V gene sequence: CDR1 MGHRA, CDR2 YSYEKL. V trimming: 5 bases; J trimming: 1 base; junction bases outside the gene matches: 3. The CDR3 contains 16 residues. This CDR3 reads CASSSLAGGNTGELFF. The CDR3 DNA is TGCGCCAGCAGCTCTCTAGCGGGGGGGAACACCGGGGAGCTGTTTTTT.

This chain uses TRBV12-3 or TRBV12-4 with TRBJ2-1, with D unclear. Trimming removed 6 bases at V and 2 bases at J, with 8 bases between. The CDR3 runs to 13 residues. CDR3 region: CASSWGPYNEQFF. The CDR3 DNA follows: TGTGCCAGCAGCTGGGGTCCCTACAATGAGCAGTTCTTC.

About this clonotype itself: The CDR3 end shows no conserved phenylalanine or tryptophan, and so a read error is likely. V is TRBV11-2 and J is TRBJ2-1; no clear D gene. Germline CDR1 SGHAT, CDR2 FQNNGV. The CDR3 loop spans 12 amino acids. The V end lost 5 bases, the J end lost 5 bases, and 7 bases lay between the germline ends. The CDR3: CASSAHNNEQFL. In nucleotides, the CDR3 is TGTGCCAGCAGCGCCCACAACAATGAGCAGTTCTTA.

This clonotype has just a few counts. The chain joins TRBV3-1 to TRBJ2-7; D is ambiguous. Germline-derived CDR1 and CDR2 are LGHDT and YNNKEL (reference sequence). The CDR3 length is 17 residues. V was trimmed by 0 bases and J by 4 bases, leaving 19 bases between them. CDR3 sequence (DNA): TGTGCCAGCAGCCAAGATATAGAGTCCACAGTGATTTACGAGCAGTACTTC. Residues: CASSQDIESTVIYEQYF.

A few counts support this clonotype. The rearrangement links TRBV7-8 to TRBJ2-2, with 11 positions matching TRBD1. V shed 3 bases and J 4 bases; nucleotides not matched to a gene: 7. Germline assignment: CDR1 SGHVS and CDR2 FQNEAQ. CDR3 length equals 17 residues. CDR3 sequence (DNA): TGTGCCAGCAGCTTGATTTGGGACAGGGGGTTCACCGGGGAGCTGTTTTTT. Translation gives CASSLIWDRGFTGELFF.

This clonotype was counted a few times. This chain links TRBV7-2 with TRBJ2-2; the match to TRBD2 covers 7 bases. Germline CDR1 SGHTA, CDR2 FQGNSA. Trimming removed 5 bases from V and 1 base from J; junction bases left unmatched: 4. The CDR3 extends over 15 amino acids. The CDR3 protein is CASSPSGENTGELFF. CDR3 nucleotides: TGTGCCAGCAGCCCCAGCGGGGAGAACACCGGGGAGCTGTTTTTT.

This rearrangement joins TRBV7-9 to TRBJ2-5, with TRBD1 identical over 7 bases. The CDR3 consists of 15 residues. J lost 5 bases, V lost 5 bases, and 11 bases had no gene match. CDR1 is SEHNR and CDR2 is FQNEAQ in the germline V gene (reference sequence). CDR3: CASSPRTGSEETQYF. DNA for the CDR3: TGTGCCAGCAGCCCCCGGACAGGTTCGGAGGAGACCCAGTACTTC.

This clonotype was detected a few times. The chain employs TRBV12-3 or TRBV12-4 and TRBJ2-1, with 7 positions matching TRBD1. CDR3 length: 11 residues. V shed 6 bases and J 11 bases; nucleotides not matched to a gene: 4. CDR3 sequence reads: CASSWDSQQFF. The CDR3 DNA follows: TGTGCCAGCAGCTGGGACAGTCAGCAGTTCTTC.

The table lists this clonotype with a few counts. The rearrangement joins TRBV3-1 to TRBJ1-2; TRBD1 agrees at 9 bases. Germline V gene sequence: CDR1 LGHDT, CDR2 YNNKEL (reference sequence). V dropped 4 bases and J dropped 8; count of bases not matched to a gene: 17. This CDR3 region has 17 residues. The CDR3 sequence is CASSLGTGPRDNEGYTF. The CDR3 nucleotides read TGTGCCAGCAGCCTGGGGACAGGGCCCCGGGACAATGAGGGCTACACCTTC.

A few counts support this clonotype. This chain joins TRBV11-2 and TRBJ2-5, with D perhaps TRBD2 (6 bases). Germline V gene data show CDR1 as SGHAT and CDR2 as FQNNGV. There are 15 residues in the CDR3. V lost 1 base to trimming and J lost 0 bases, with 9 bases between them. CDR3 coding DNA: TGTGCCAGCAGCTTAGTTGGGGGGAACCAAGAGACCCAGTACTTC. Translating gives CASSLVGGNQETQYF.

This clonotype was seen a few times. This chain connects TRBV29-1 to TRBJ2-1; no reliable D call. The CDR3 totals 13 residues. Germline CDR1 is SQVTM and CDR2 is ANQGSEA. V was clipped by 1 base and J by 9 bases, with 13 bases between them. CDR3 sequence reads: CSVEVEGVIEQFF. DNA of the CDR3: TGCAGCGTTGAAGTCGAAGGTGTGATTGAGCAGTTCTTC.

This clonotype was counted between two and nine times. The chain joins TRBV12-3 or TRBV12-4 to TRBJ1-2; 7 nucleotides agree with TRBD1. The CDR3 runs to 12 residues. J was trimmed by 8 bases and V by 5 bases; bases with no gene match: 5. CDR3 DNA: TGTGCCAGCAGTACAGGGGCAATGGGCTACACCTTC. Translated, it gives CASSTGAMGYTF.

There are a few counts of this clonotype. J is TRBJ2-7 and V is TRBV20-1; possibly TRBD2 for D (6 bases). The CDR3 runs to 15 residues. Deletions cut 0 bases from V and 0 bases from J, with 12 bases between. Germline V gene sequence: CDR1 DFQATT, CDR2 SNEGSKA (reference sequence). CDR3 bases: TGCAGTGCTAGAGATTGGGAGGTTGTCTCCTACGAGCAGTACTTC. It encodes CSARDWEVVSYEQYF.

The V and J genes are TRBV25-1 and TRBJ1-2; TRBD1 matches at 9 bases. The CDR3 has 16 residues. Germline lookup yields CDR1 MGHDK and CDR2 SYGVNS. V lost 1 base, J lost 6 bases, and 9 bases stayed unmatched. CDR3 DNA sequence: TGTGCCAGCAGTGAATGGGGGGGACAGGGAAAGGATGGCTACACCTTC. Amino acids: CASSEWGGQGKDGYTF.

This clonotype has just a few counts. The J gene is TRBJ1-1, the V gene TRBV29-1; no clear D gene. In germline, CDR1 is SQVTM, CDR2 ANQGSEA. The CDR3 has 12 residues. V was trimmed by 2 bases and J by 6 bases, leaving 10 bases between them. CDR3 bases: TGCAGCGTTGAAATCGAACGGCCTGAAGCTTTCTTT. This encodes CSVEIERPEAFF. The whole variable domain, remainder taken from reference TRBV29-1 and TRBJ1-1, is SAVISQKPSRDICQRGTSLTIQCQVDSQVTMMFWYRQQPGQSLTLIATANQGSEATYESGFVIDKFPISRPNLTFSTLTVSNMSPEDSSIYLCSVEIERPEAFFGQGTRLTVV.

J is TRBJ2-3 and V is TRBV7-9; D gene uncertain. CDR3 size: 13 residues. Germline-derived CDR1 and CDR2 are SEHNR and FQNEAQ (reference sequence). V lost 7 bases and J lost 2, with 10 bases in between. The chain's CDR3 is CASTGTNTDTQYF. CDR3 nucleotides: TGTGCCAGCACGGGCACCAACACAGATACGCAGTATTTT.